This T cell receptor beta chain was retrieved from a study of OX40 agonist ivuxolimab in advanced cancers. General study points: In a subset of nonresponders, normalized T-cell clonal expansion was also low. Both CD4+ and CD8+ T cell populations in blood had undergone clonal expansion by week 6 at 0.1 to 3.0 mg/kg.

Using immunoSEQ multiplex PCR, the repertoire was profiled, and TCRdb retains in-frame clones only, with some absent. The table shows some 8,900 clones, with about two thirds occurring only once. As regards this clone: The antigen is not known.

The CDR3 is made up of 14 amino acids. Trimming removed 1 base at V and 6 bases at J, with 12 bases between. The germline V gene encodes CDR1 SGHTA and CDR2 FQGNSA. Autoimmune disease history or systemic immunosuppression led to patient exclusion. This sample comprised CD4+ or CD8+ T cells sorted from blood, obtained in a trial of the OX40 agonist ivuxolimab. The chain has TRBV7-2 and TRBJ1-1; possibly TRBD1 for D (5 bases). The TCR sequence derives from an adult with an advanced solid tumor such as melanoma, head and neck, liver or kidney cancer. CDR3 sequence reads: CASSLEAGYAEAFF. CDR3 nucleotide sequence: TGTGCCAGCAGCTTAGAGGCAGGGTACGCTGAAGCTTTCTTT. The full variable domain, in which reference TRBV7-2 and TRBJ1-1 provide the parts outside the CDR3, is GAGVSQSPSNKVTEKGKDVELRCDPISGHTALYWYRQSLGQGLEFLIYFQGNSAPDKSGLPSDRFSAERTGGSVSTLTIQRTQQEDSAVYLCASSLEAGYAEAFFGQGTRLTVV.